These 22 T cell receptor beta chains were all obtained from the same sample, sequenced in a study of cytomegalovirus exposure and HLA in healthy donors. A multiplex PCR was run with 60 Vbeta primers and 13 Jbeta primers. Only in-frame clones appear in the TCRdb table, and some are missing; sequencing was by immunoSEQ multiplex PCR. The sample holds 200,000 to 300,000 clones, about three quarters seen once. Material: PBMCs. The receptors come from a boy between 5 and 17 years old in good health and CMV-seronegative.

This chain uses TRBV5-1 with TRBJ1-1, with TRBD1 matching over 9 bases. This CDR3 spans 17 amino acids. Germline values: CDR1 SGHRS, CDR2 YFSETQ. The V segment lost 3 bases and the J segment 0 bases; nucleotides outside the gene matches: 9. CDR3 region: CASSSDRGTLMNTEAFF. In DNA, the CDR3 is TGCGCCAGCAGCTCGGACAGGGGAACATTAATGAACACTGAAGCTTTCTTT.

This chain joins TRBV21-1 and TRBJ1-3. TRBV21-1 is a pseudogene locus. This CDR3 spans 13 amino acids. Written as DNA, the CDR3 is TGTGCCAGCAGCCTGGCGGCAGGAAACACCATATATTTT. It codes for CASSLAAGNTIYF.

This clone has a handful of counts. J is TRBJ1-1 and V is TRBV11-3; D not resolved. The germline gives CDR1 SGHNT, CDR2 YENEEA. Trimming shortened V by 5 bases and J by 4 bases, and 14 bases separated the two germline ends. This CDR3 contains 14 residues. The CDR3 sequence is CASSLGRVGTEAFF. DNA of the CDR3: TGTGCCAGCAGCCTAGGCCGGGTGGGCACTGAAGCTTTCTTT.

The chain combines TRBV9 with TRBJ2-1; no clear D gene. The CDR3 covers 15 residues. With 3 bases removed from V and 0 bases from J, the gap between germline ends came to 10 bases. Germline-derived CDR1 and CDR2 are SGDLS and YYNGEE. The CDR3 protein is CASSDRESSYNEQFF. In DNA form, the CDR3 reads TGTGCCAGCAGCGACCGCGAGAGCTCCTACAATGAGCAGTTCTTC. Looking up the rest from reference TRBV9 and TRBJ2-1 gives the full variable domain: DSGVTQTPKHLITATGQRVTLRCSPRSGDLSVYWYQQSLDQGLQFLIQYYNGEERAKGNILERFSAQQFPDLHSELNLSSLELGDSALYFCASSDRESSYNEQFFGPGTRLTVL.

The chain links TRBV5-1 to TRBJ2-5; D is unclear. The CDR3 is 12 amino acids. Germline V gene sequence: CDR1 SGHRS, CDR2 YFSETQ. Trimming removed 6 bases from V and 4 bases from J, with 10 bases in between. In DNA, the CDR3 is TGCGCCAGCAATGGCCAGCGAGAGACCCAGTACTTC. Amino acid sequence: CASNGQRETQYF. Variable domain in full (rest from reference TRBV5-1 and TRBJ2-5): KAGVTQTPRYLIKTRGQQVTLSCSPISGHRSVSWYQQTPGQGLQFLFEYFSETQRNKGNFPGRFSGRQFSNSRSEMNVSTLELGDSALYLCASNGQRETQYFGPGTRLLVL.

This chain joins TRBV29-1 and TRBJ1-4, with 9 nucleotides matching TRBD1. With V trimmed by 0 bases and J by 6 bases, 2 bases remained unmatched. The CDR3 consists of 14 residues. Germline V gives CDR1 SQVTM, CDR2 ANQGSEA. CDR3 sequence (DNA): TGCAGCGTTGAAGAGGGACAGGGCTATGAAAAACTGTTTTTT. Translated, it gives CSVEEGQGYEKLFF.

The V and J genes are TRBV15 and TRBJ1-2; D unresolved. This CDR3 has 14 residues. V lost 3 bases, J lost 8 bases, and 16 bases lay in between. CDR1 and CDR2 from the germline V gene are LNHNV and YYDKDF (reference sequence). CDR3 DNA sequence: TGTGCCACCAGCAGGGACCAGCGGGGTCAGGGCTACACCTTC. Translating gives CATSRDQRGQGYTF.

The chain couples TRBV27 to TRBJ2-2; 7 bases match TRBD1. Germline assignment: CDR1 MNHEY and CDR2 SMNVEV (reference sequence). The CDR3 extends over 16 amino acids. J was trimmed by 8 bases and V by 6 bases; bases with no gene match: 15. The CDR3 sequence: CASRAGTASTGGELFF. The CDR3 bases are TGTGCCAGCAGGGCCGGGACAGCTTCCACAGGGGGGGAGCTGTTTTTT.

A few counts support this clone. The chain carries TRBV7-9 and TRBJ2-5, with a possible D match to TRBD1 (5 bases). The CDR3 consists of 14 residues. V was shortened by 1 base and J by 4 bases, with 10 bases between the two germline ends. Per the germline V gene, CDR1 is SEHNR and CDR2 is FQNEAQ (reference sequence). The CDR3 spells CASSLGTSLETQYF. DNA of the CDR3: TGTGCCAGCAGCTTAGGGACATCCTTAGAGACCCAGTACTTC.

The chain joins TRBV5-6 to TRBJ2-3; no clear D. Germline V CDR1 and CDR2: SGHDT, YYEEEE. The CDR3 covers 16 residues. Trimming removed 4 bases from V and 7 bases from J, with 22 bases in between. The CDR3 DNA follows: TGTGCCAGCAGCCCCGCTCGCGGCAGCTTCATGTATACGCAGTATTTT. Its translation: CASSPARGSFMYTQYF.

In its sample, this clone was seen a few times. J is TRBJ1-1 and V is TRBV5-4; D call uncertain. The V end lost 2 bases, the J end lost 0 bases, and 5 bases lay between the germline ends. The CDR3 sequence is 13 residues long. From germline, CDR1 is SGHNT and CDR2 YYREEE (reference sequence). CDR3 residues: CASSFRVNTEAFF. The CDR3, as DNA: TGTGCCAGCAGCTTTCGCGTGAACACTGAAGCTTTCTTT.

This chain uses TRBV5-1 with TRBJ2-1, with D maybe TRBD1 (6 bases). Germline V CDR1 and CDR2: SGHRS, YFSETQ. The CDR3 has 15 amino acids. Trimming removed 3 bases at V and 0 bases at J, with 10 bases between. The CDR3 protein is CASSSGQSSYNEQFF. The CDR3 coding sequence is TGCGCCAGCAGCTCGGGACAAAGCTCCTACAATGAGCAGTTCTTC.

This clone was counted a single time. The same CDR3 also results from other DNA sequences found in this sample. V gene TRBV30 combines with J gene TRBJ1-2; weak D call: TRBD1 (6 bases). The CDR3 is made up of 11 amino acids. The V gene's germline CDR1 is GTSNPN and CDR2 SVGIG (reference sequence). Trimming took 0 bases from V and 7 from J, leaving 6 bases between them. In nucleotides, the CDR3 is TGTGCCTGGAGTGTAGGGGGTGGCTACACCTTC. As protein: CAWSVGGGYTF.

The J gene is TRBJ2-7, the V gene TRBV6-6; D might be TRBD2 (5 bases). CDR3 length: 14 amino acids. The germline V and J ends were trimmed by 4 bases and 7 bases, with 17 bases remaining between them. Germline V lookup: CDR1 MNHNY, CDR2 SVGAGI (reference sequence). The CDR3 loop is CASSSPPDTGEQYF. The CDR3 nucleotides read TGTGCCAGCAGTTCCCCCCCTGATACGGGGGAGCAGTACTTC.

V gene TRBV18 combines with J gene TRBJ2-2; D may be TRBD2 (5 bases). The V end lost 1 base, the J end lost 5 bases, and 8 bases lay between the germline ends. The germline V gene encodes CDR1 KGHSH and CDR2 LQKENI. CDR3 length: 14 residues. This CDR3 reads CASSPRPGTGELFF. The CDR3, as DNA: TGTGCCAGCTCACCACGTCCGGGGACCGGGGAGCTGTTTTTT.

In this sample, this clone turned up a few times. V and J are TRBV7-8 and TRBJ1-1; D call uncertain. Per the germline V gene, CDR1 is SGHVS and CDR2 is FQNEAQ. CDR3 length equals 13 residues. The V end was cut by 0 bases, the J end by 5 bases, with 7 bases between. The CDR3 bases are TGTGCCAGCAGCTTAGCGCGGGGTACTGAAGCTTTCTTT. Amino acids: CASSLARGTEAFF.

V gene TRBV2 combines with J gene TRBJ2-5, with 8 bases identical to TRBD2. The CDR3 spans 13 residues. The J segment lost 11 bases and the V segment lost 6 bases, leaving 11 bases of the junction unmatched. Germline values: CDR1 SNHLY, CDR2 FYNNEI. DNA of the CDR3: TGTGCCAGCAGGACCTATAGCGGGACGCCGCAGTACTTC. Its translation: CASRTYSGTPQYF.

The genes are TRBV7-8 and TRBJ1-1; a possible D gene is TRBD1 (5 bases). V was cut by 1 base and J by 8 bases, with 11 bases left in between. Germline V gene data show CDR1 as SGHVS and CDR2 as FQNEAQ. This CDR3 contains 13 residues. The CDR3 loop is CASSLVSTAEAFF. As DNA, the CDR3 is TGTGCCAGCAGCTTAGTATCGACAGCCGAAGCTTTCTTT.

This chain connects TRBV11-2 to TRBJ2-1; TRBD2 agrees at 7 bases. The ends lost 1 base at V and 5 bases at J; junction bases unmatched: 8. The CDR3 is made up of 16 amino acids. Looked up from germline, CDR1 is SGHAT and CDR2 is FQNNGV. DNA of the CDR3: TGTGCCAGCAGCTTAGGGTATGGCGGGAGTCACAATGAGCAGTTCTTC. The encoded protein is CASSLGYGGSHNEQFF.

The chain joins TRBV5-4 to TRBJ1-4; D is possibly TRBD1 (6 bases). CDR1 is SGHNT, CDR2 YYREEE, per germline (reference sequence). V lost 4 bases and J lost 6, with 13 bases in between. The CDR3 spans 14 residues. Written as DNA, the CDR3 is TGTGCCAGCAGCGTGGACAGTCGAGATGAAAAACTGTTTTTT. Encoded protein: CASSVDSRDEKLFF.

This clone showed up just once. J is TRBJ2-7 and V is TRBV14; D might be TRBD1 (7 bases). The V gene's germline CDR1 is SGHDN and CDR2 FVKESK. V was shortened by 0 bases and J by 3 bases, with 12 bases between the two germline ends. The CDR3 spans 15 residues. The CDR3 sequence is CASSQDQGGYYEQYF. The CDR3 DNA is TGTGCCAGCAGCCAAGATCAGGGGGGATACTACGAGCAGTACTTC. Full variable domain (rest looked up from reference TRBV14 and TRBJ2-7): EAGVTQFPSHSVIEKGQTVTLRCDPISGHDNLYWYRRVMGKEIKFLLHFVKESKQDESGMPNNRFLAERTGGTYSTLKVQPAELEDSGVYFCASSQDQGGYYEQYFGPGTRLTVT.

The chain joins TRBV5-1 to TRBJ2-2; TRBD1 aligns across 7 bases. The CDR3 is made up of 17 amino acids. V lost 3 bases, J lost 2 bases, and 10 bases stayed unmatched. The germline CDR1 and CDR2 sequences are SGHRS and YFSETQ. Written as DNA, the CDR3 is TGCGCCAGCAGCTCGTTAACCGGGACAGATAACACCGGGGAGCTGTTTTTT. This gives the protein CASSSLTGTDNTGELFF.